This T cell receptor beta chain was sequenced in a study of T cells in Graves' hyperthyroidism and ophthalmopathy. The CDR3 regions of TCR beta were amplified from RNA transcripts. Initially, a first-round RT-PCR of the TCR CDR3 employed the HTBI primer set. Each CDR3 protein is one row after TCRdb ran MiXCR on the multiplex PCR reads. The table shows over 500,000 distinct CDR3 sequences, with 15% to 20% occurring only once. This clonotype appeared many times. Unmatched junction bases numbered 19, after V lost 1 base and J lost 5 bases. This CDR3 is built from 19 residues. Germline values: CDR1 SGHAT, CDR2 FQNNGV.

This chain links TRBV11-2 with TRBJ1-1, with 7 bases aligning to TRBD1. Sequenced: blood. This receptor was identified in a young woman with Graves' ophthalmopathy. The CDR3 DNA reads as TGTGCCAGCAGCTTAGCTTCGGAAGGGGGCCTCTTCAGAGGTACTGAAGCTTTCTTT. Translated: CASSLASEGGLFRGTEAFF.